The 7 T cell receptor beta chains reported below all come from one sample, sequenced in a study of T cell responses to AZD1222 COVID-19 vaccine. Some clones are missing from TCRdb's copy, which holds only in-frame ones; the method was immunoSEQ multiplex PCR. The sample carries about 120,000 clones, 85% to 90% recorded once. The starting material was peripheral blood, obtained 28 days after the second AZD1222 dose. Receptors originate from an adult who received the AZD1222 COVID-19 vaccine.

This clone was observed a few times. The V and J genes are TRBV19 and TRBJ1-4; no clear D. Trimming took off 9 bases at V and 5 bases at J, with 13 bases between the two ends. The CDR3 loop spans 13 amino acids. The germline V gene encodes CDR1 LNHDA and CDR2 SQIVND (reference sequence). The CDR3 loop reads CASNRGRNEKLFF. The CDR3 DNA is TGTGCCAGCAACCGCGGACGGAATGAAAAACTGTTTTTT.

V is TRBV28 and J is TRBJ1-3; maybe TRBD1 (6 bases). Trimming left V 5 bases short and J 0 bases short, with 8 bases between. Germline assignment: CDR1 MDHEN and CDR2 SYDVKM. The CDR3 runs 14 residues. This chain's CDR3 is CASSRQVSGNTIYF. The DNA for the CDR3 is TGTGCCAGCAGTAGACAGGTCTCTGGAAACACCATATATTTT.

This clone has only a few counts. The CDR3 sequence is CSVGGSSNYGYTF. CDR3 in DNA: TGCAGCGTTGGGGGCAGCTCTAACTATGGCTACACCTTC. V is TRBV29-1 and J is TRBJ1-2, with a tentative D call TRBD1 (5 bases). In germline, CDR1 is SQVTM, CDR2 ANQGSEA. There are 13 residues in the CDR3. Trimming left V 4 bases short and J 0 bases short, with 9 bases between.

The V call is TRBV12-5, the J call TRBJ1-1; D gene unclear. V lost 7 bases and J 0 bases, leaving 12 bases between the germline ends. CDR1 LGHNT and CDR2 FRNRAP come from the germline V gene. The CDR3 spans 14 residues. The DNA for the CDR3 is TGTGCTAGTGCCTTATCACCCATGAACACTGAAGCTTTCTTT. It specifies CASALSPMNTEAFF.

The chain employs TRBV9 and TRBJ1-3; TRBD1 matches 7 bases. Losses at the gene ends were 0 bases for V and 4 bases for J; bases not matched to a gene: 1. This CDR3 spans 14 amino acids. Germline V gene data show CDR1 as SGDLS and CDR2 as YYNGEE. The CDR3 bases are TGTGCCAGCAGCGTAGCACAGGGGGGAAACACCATATATTTT. This gives the protein CASSVAQGGNTIYF.

The chain joins TRBV15 to TRBJ1-1, with D possibly matching TRBD1 (5 bases). Trimming removed 1 base from V and 1 base from J, with 7 bases in between. Germline-derived CDR1 and CDR2 are LNHNV and YYDKDF (reference sequence). This CDR3 contains 14 residues. The DNA of the CDR3 is TGTGCCACCAGCAGAGGGGGGGGGAACACTGAAGCTTTCTTT. Protein: CATSRGGGNTEAFF.

CDR3 sequence: CASSPARHEQYF. The CDR3 bases are TGTGCCAGCAGCCCTGCTCGCCACGAGCAGTACTTC. The rearrangement uses TRBV5-6 and TRBJ2-7; D is unclear. From germline, CDR1 is SGHDT and CDR2 YYEEEE. The CDR3 totals 12 residues. V gave up 4 bases and J gave up 5 bases, with 10 bases separating them.